This TCR beta chain was documented in a study of tumor-infiltrating lymphocytes in localized non-small cell lung cancer. Only a few counts were recorded for this clone. Sequencing was performed with immunoSEQ multiplex PCR; in TCRdb, only in-frame clones are kept and a portion is missing. The top ten clones hold approximately 8.9% of a sample with about 16,000 clones, roughly 78% of them seen once. CDR1 is MDHEN and CDR2 is SYDVKM in the germline V gene. The CDR3 is made up of 14 amino acids. Trimming pared 6 bases from V and 7 bases from J, leaving 15 bases between. Sequencing used lung tumor tissue. The sequence came from a human donor with non-small cell lung cancer. The chain is built from TRBV28 and TRBJ1-4, with D possibly matching TRBD1 (5 bases). The CDR3 sequence is CASRSSGTGEKLFF. The CDR3 DNA is TGTGCCAGCAGAAGCTCTGGGACGGGTGAAAAACTGTTTTTT.